These 23 T cell receptor beta chains were all obtained from the same sample, sequenced in a study of control samples from healthy donors and cancer patients. The assay was immunoSEQ multiplex PCR, and TCRdb's table has in-frame clones only and misses some. The table lists around 140,000 clones, over 85% of them singletons. Material for sequencing was blood. These receptors originate from a man aged 18 to 35 in good health.

The genes are TRBV6-1 and TRBJ2-7, with TRBD1 matching 8 bases. Germline V CDR1 and CDR2: MNHNS, SASEGT. The CDR3 has 15 residues. With V trimmed by 1 base and J by 9 bases, 11 bases remained unmatched. CDR3 residues: CASSEGGTGPARQYF. DNA for the CDR3: TGTGCCAGCAGTGAAGGGGGGACAGGCCCTGCCAGGCAGTACTTC.

V usage is TRBV5-6 and J usage is TRBJ2-7, with a weak D call TRBD2 (6 bases). The CDR3 covers 15 residues. Germline CDR1 reads SGHDT; CDR2 reads YYEEEE. V lost 2 bases and J 5 bases, leaving 17 bases between the germline ends. CDR3 sequence reads: CASSFPTRDFHEQYF. As DNA, the CDR3 is TGTGCCAGCAGCTTCCCGACTAGGGATTTCCACGAGCAGTACTTC.

V and J are TRBV3-1 (or the pseudogene TRBV3-2) and TRBJ2-7; a possible D gene is TRBD2 (5 bases). In germline, CDR1 is LGHDT, CDR2 YNNKEL (reference sequence). Trimming removed 5 bases from V and 5 bases from J, with 10 bases in between. There are 12 residues in the CDR3. CDR3: CASSGLQDEQYF. CDR3 coding DNA: TGTGCCAGCAGCGGACTGCAGGACGAGCAGTACTTC.

This clone occurred once. The rearrangement links TRBV18 to TRBJ1-5, with 7 nucleotides matching TRBD1. The germline V gene has CDR1 KGHSH and CDR2 LQKENI. V trimming: 4 bases; J trimming: 1 base; junction bases outside the gene matches: 7. This CDR3 has 16 amino acids. The CDR3 nucleotides are TGTGCCAGCTCACTGCTTACAGGGGAGAGCAATCAGCCCCAGCATTTT. Translating gives CASSLLTGESNQPQHF.

The chain carries TRBV3-1 (or the pseudogene TRBV3-2) and TRBJ2-6; D unresolved. Between the trimmed V and J ends, which lost 4 bases and 4 bases, there was a span of 8 bases. Germline V lookup: CDR1 LGHDT, CDR2 YNNKEL (reference sequence). The CDR3 is 14 amino acids. The CDR3 DNA sequence: TGTGCCAGCAGCCTCCAAACCGGGGCCAACGTCCTGACTTTC. The encoded protein is CASSLQTGANVLTF.

J is TRBJ2-7 and V is TRBV6-2 or TRBV6-3; D is unclear. Germline-derived CDR1 and CDR2 are MNHEY and SVGEGT. This CDR3 is built from 17 residues. Trimming took 2 bases from V and 0 from J, leaving 17 bases between them. CDR3 nucleotides: TGTGCCAGCAGTTACCCCCTTTTAAGAGCTAACTCCTACGAGCAGTACTTC. Amino acids: CASSYPLLRANSYEQYF.

This sequence joins TRBV7-9 and TRBJ2-1; D is undetermined. Germline CDR1 SEHNR, CDR2 FQNEAQ (reference sequence). This CDR3 comprises 16 residues. The V end was cut by 6 bases, the J end by 0 bases, with 15 bases between. CDR3 bases: TGTGCCAGCAGGAATGGACCGCCAAGCTCCTACAATGAGCAGTTCTTC. Its protein is CASRNGPPSSYNEQFF.

This sequence joins TRBV2 and TRBJ2-7, with D unresolved. Trimming removed 3 bases at V and 2 bases at J, with 5 bases between. Per germline, CDR1 SNHLY and CDR2 FYNNEI. The CDR3 loop spans 12 amino acids. CDR3 coding DNA: TGTGCCAGCAGTGACTTGACCTACGAGCAGTACTTC. It codes for CASSDLTYEQYF.

This chain joins TRBV5-1 and TRBJ1-4; 10 nucleotides line up with TRBD1. Germline values: CDR1 SGHRS, CDR2 YFSETQ. This CDR3 region has 13 residues. Losses at the gene ends were 7 bases for V and 7 bases for J; bases not matched to a gene: 4. The CDR3 coding sequence is TGCGCCAGCCGACAGGGGGCGAGTGAAAAACTGTTTTTT. This codes for CASRQGASEKLFF.

A single count supports this clone. The rearrangement joins TRBV4-1 to TRBJ2-1; D assignment may be TRBD1 or TRBD2 (5 bases each). Per the germline V gene, CDR1 is MGHRA and CDR2 is YSYEKL. The germline V and J ends were trimmed by 4 bases and 4 bases, with 20 bases remaining between them. The CDR3 loop spans 17 amino acids. CDR3 protein: CASSLRRGATLYNEQFF. The CDR3 DNA is TGCGCCAGCAGCCTCCGAAGAGGGGCTACCCTGTACAATGAGCAGTTCTTC.

This clone occurred a few times. The genes are TRBV12-3 or TRBV12-4 and TRBJ1-1, with D uncertain. The CDR3 is made up of 13 amino acids. V was shortened by 8 bases and J by 1 base, with 11 bases between the two germline ends. Written as DNA, the CDR3 is TGTGCCAGCGGCCCCTGGGCGAACACTGAAGCTTTCTTT. Translated: CASGPWANTEAFF.

The gene calls are TRBV7-2 and TRBJ2-7; 7 nucleotides agree with TRBD2. Germline CDR1 reads SGHTA; CDR2 reads FQGNSA. This CDR3 comprises 14 residues. After removal of 5 bases from V and 4 bases from J, the junction contained 8 bases not matched to a gene. The CDR3 here is CASSTSRGVYEQYF. CDR3 DNA sequence: TGTGCCAGCAGCACGTCCCGGGGGGTGTACGAGCAGTACTTC.

The genes are TRBV14 and TRBJ1-3; no reliable D call. Trimming cost V 0 bases and J 0 bases, with 24 bases left between them. The CDR3 covers 21 residues. Germline V gene sequence: CDR1 SGHDN, CDR2 FVKESK. CDR3 DNA sequence: TGTGCCAGCAGCCAAGATCCGGCAGTTCCGGGAAGATTGAACTCTGGAAACACCATATATTTT. This gives the protein CASSQDPAVPGRLNSGNTIYF.

This chain joins TRBV11-2 and TRBJ2-7; D is unclear. Germline-derived CDR1 and CDR2 are SGHAT and FQNNGV. Trimming took off 1 base at V and 3 bases at J, with 13 bases between the two ends. This CDR3 contains 15 residues. The CDR3 protein is CASSLVSGWSYEQYF. In nucleotides, the CDR3 is TGTGCCAGCAGCTTAGTGTCCGGTTGGAGCTACGAGCAGTACTTC.

The gene calls are TRBV10-1 and TRBJ2-3; 9 nucleotides line up with TRBD1. This CDR3 is 14 amino acids long. Germline CDR1 is WNHNN and CDR2 is SYGVQD (reference sequence). V lost 4 bases and J lost 5; bases outside the gene matches: 4. The chain's CDR3 is CASSGTGVIDTQYF. The CDR3 coding sequence is TGCGCCAGCAGTGGGACAGGGGTGATAGATACGCAGTATTTT.

The chain combines TRBV7-2 with TRBJ1-2, with 7 positions matching TRBD1. V gave up 0 bases and J gave up 4 bases; unmatched junction bases: 5. The CDR3 loop spans 15 amino acids. Germline V lookup: CDR1 SGHTA, CDR2 FQGNSA. The CDR3 sequence is CASSLAGDSLYGYTF. CDR3 nucleotides: TGTGCCAGCAGCTTAGCGGGGGACAGTCTCTATGGCTACACCTTC.

The chain recombines TRBV3-1 (or the pseudogene TRBV3-2) with TRBJ1-4, with D tentatively TRBD1 (6 bases). The CDR3 extends over 15 amino acids. CDR1 is LGHDT and CDR2 is YNNKEL in the germline V gene (reference sequence). Trimming left V 4 bases short and J 5 bases short, with 14 bases between. CDR3 amino acids: CASSRGQNPNEKLFF. CDR3 bases: TGTGCCAGCAGCCGCGGACAGAACCCAAATGAAAAACTGTTTTTT.

The chain is built from TRBV29-1 and TRBJ2-6; D might be TRBD1 (5 bases). The CDR3 loop spans 15 amino acids. The germline V gene has CDR1 SQVTM and CDR2 ANQGSEA. Trimming shortened V by 0 bases and J by 1 base, and 7 bases separated the two germline ends. CDR3 coding DNA: TGCAGCGTTGAAGATAGGGGTTCTGGGGCCAACGTCCTGACTTTC. Protein sequence: CSVEDRGSGANVLTF.

The rearrangement links TRBV5-5 to TRBJ1-5; D is ambiguous. This CDR3 region has 15 residues. From germline, CDR1 is SGHKS and CDR2 YYEKEE (reference sequence). The germline V and J ends were trimmed by 1 base and 0 bases, with 8 bases remaining between them. The CDR3 nucleotides read TGTGCCAGCAGCTTGTACGCTTATAGCAATCAGCCCCAGCATTTT. Residues: CASSLYAYSNQPQHF.

This chain links TRBV5-1 with TRBJ2-1; perhaps TRBD1 as D (6 bases). The CDR3 is 13 residues long. Germline CDR1 and CDR2: SGHRS and YFSETQ. Deletions cut 7 bases from V and 7 bases from J, with 15 bases between. The CDR3 here is CASHQGLGNEQFF. The CDR3 DNA is TGCGCCAGCCATCAGGGGTTAGGGAATGAGCAGTTCTTC. Looking up the rest from reference TRBV5-1 and TRBJ2-1 gives the full variable domain: KAGVTQTPRYLIKTRGQQVTLSCSPISGHRSVSWYQQTPGQGLQFLFEYFSETQRNKGNFPGRFSGRQFSNSRSEMNVSTLELGDSALYLCASHQGLGNEQFFGPGTRLTVL.

CDR3 sequence: CASSGNSPLHF. The CDR3 coding sequence is TGTGCCAGCAGCGGTAATTCACCCCTCCACTTT. The chain joins TRBV7-2 to TRBJ1-6; D gene uncertain. Germline loops: CDR1 SGHTA, CDR2 FQGNSA. Trimming left V 5 bases short and J 6 bases short, with 2 bases between. This CDR3 comprises 11 residues.

J is TRBJ1-5 and V is TRBV19; D is ambiguous. Germline V lookup: CDR1 LNHDA, CDR2 SQIVND (reference sequence). V was shortened by 3 bases and J by 1 base, with 16 bases between the two germline ends. CDR3 length: 17 amino acids. CDR3 nucleotides: TGTGCCAGTAGTATCGGTTGGGTAGTGAGAAGCAATCAGCCCCAGCATTTT. Amino acids: CASSIGWVVRSNQPQHF. Full variable domain (remainder filled in from reference TRBV19 and TRBJ1-5): DGGITQSPKYLFRKEGQNVTLSCEQNLNHDAMYWYRQDPGQGLRLIYYSQIVNDFQKGDIAEGYSVSREKKESFPLTVTSAQKNPTAFYLCASSIGWVVRSNQPQHFGDGTRLSIL.

The CDR3 DNA follows: TGTGCCATCAGGAACGGGACAGGGGGCGCAGATACGCAGTATTTT. As protein: CAIRNGTGGADTQYF. The chain carries TRBV10-3 and TRBJ2-3; TRBD1 matches 12 bases. The CDR3 has 15 amino acids. V gave up 6 bases and J gave up 4 bases; unmatched junction bases: 5. From germline, CDR1 is ENHRY and CDR2 SYGVKD.